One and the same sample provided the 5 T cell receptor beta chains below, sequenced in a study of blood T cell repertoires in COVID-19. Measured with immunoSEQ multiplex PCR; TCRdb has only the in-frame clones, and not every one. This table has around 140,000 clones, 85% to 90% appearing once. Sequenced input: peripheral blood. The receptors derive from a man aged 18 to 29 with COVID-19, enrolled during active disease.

DNA of the CDR3: TGTGCCAGCAGCCCTCTGGGACAGACCTTCCAAGAGACCCAGTACTTC. Its translation: CASSPLGQTFQETQYF. The V gene is TRBV27, the J gene TRBJ2-5; the match to TRBD1 covers 7 bases. The CDR3 extends over 16 amino acids. Losses at the gene ends were 6 bases for V and 1 base for J; bases not matched to a gene: 11. Germline loops: CDR1 MNHEY, CDR2 SMNVEV (reference sequence).

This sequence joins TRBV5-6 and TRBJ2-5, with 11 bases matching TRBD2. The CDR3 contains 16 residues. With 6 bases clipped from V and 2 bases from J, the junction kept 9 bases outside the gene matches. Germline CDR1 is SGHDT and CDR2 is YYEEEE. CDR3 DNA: TGTGCCAGCACCATAGGGACTAGCGGTATTCAAGAGACCCAGTACTTC. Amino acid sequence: CASTIGTSGIQETQYF.

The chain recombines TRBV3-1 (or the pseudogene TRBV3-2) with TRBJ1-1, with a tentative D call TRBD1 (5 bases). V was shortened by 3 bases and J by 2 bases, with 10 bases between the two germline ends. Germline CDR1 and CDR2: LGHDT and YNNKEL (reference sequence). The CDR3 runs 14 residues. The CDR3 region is CASSQSGLNTEAFF. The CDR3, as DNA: TGTGCCAGCAGCCAGTCGGGACTAAACACTGAAGCTTTCTTT.

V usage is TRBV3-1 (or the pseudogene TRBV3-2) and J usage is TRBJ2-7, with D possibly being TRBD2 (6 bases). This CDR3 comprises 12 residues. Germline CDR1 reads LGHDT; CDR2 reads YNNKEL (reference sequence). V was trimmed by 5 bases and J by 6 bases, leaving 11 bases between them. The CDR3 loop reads CASSTSGAEQYF. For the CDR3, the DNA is TGTGCCAGCAGCACTTCGGGAGCCGAGCAGTACTTC.

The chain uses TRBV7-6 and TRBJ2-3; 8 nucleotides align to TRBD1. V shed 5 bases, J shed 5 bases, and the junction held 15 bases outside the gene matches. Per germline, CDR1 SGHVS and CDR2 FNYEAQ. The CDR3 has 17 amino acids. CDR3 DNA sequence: TGTGCCAGCAGCCAGTGGCCACTGGACAGGGCTGGAGATACGCAGTATTTT. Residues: CASSQWPLDRAGDTQYF.